Listed below are T cell receptor beta chains from one sample, sequenced in a study of cytomegalovirus exposure and HLA in healthy donors. TCRdb keeps only in-frame clones here, not all; method: immunoSEQ multiplex PCR. The data contain 100,000 or so clones, 75% to 85% of them singletons. Specimen: PBMCs. Receptors were obtained from a woman aged 18 to 35 in good health and CMV-seronegative. Both conserved end residues are part of each CDR3. D genes are given only for firm matches. Clone size is given for some rows only: seen once, a few or many times, or a class if the clone is expanded.

D,V,J,size,DNA,CDR3
TRBD1,TRBV5-1,TRBJ2-5,NA,TGCGCCAGCAGCTTTTTGGGACAGGGGTTATTGGAGACCCAGTACTTC,CASSFLGQGLLETQYF
NA,TRBV6-5,TRBJ2-7,NA,TGTGCCAGCAGTGCCCAGGGCTACGAGCAGTACTTC,CASSAQGYEQYF
NA,TRBV30,TRBJ1-3,NA,TGTGCCTGGAGTGTACTGGGGCAGTCAGGTGGAAACACCATATATTTT,CAWSVLGQSGGNTIYF
NA,TRBV28,TRBJ2-2,NA,TGTGCCAGCAGTGCCCCTCGGGGGGAGCTGTTTTTT,CASSAPRGELFF
NA,TRBV27,TRBJ2-4,NA,TGTGCCAGCAGTTTAGGGAGACAAAACATTCAGTACTTC,CASSLGRQNIQYF
TRBD2,TRBV7-3,TRBJ2-1,NA,TGTGCCAGCAGCCGACTAGCGGGAGGGTACAATGAGCAGTTCTTC,CASSRLAGGYNEQFF
TRBD1,TRBV5-1,TRBJ1-2,few,TGCGCCAGCAGCTCCGCCCGACAGGGTCGAGACTATGGCTACACCTTC,CASSSARQGRDYGYTF
TRBD2,TRBV6-4,TRBJ2-3,NA,TGTGCCAGCAGTGAATCGTCGCGGGGGGGATCAGATACGCAGTATTTT,CASSESSRGGSDTQYF
NA,TRBV21-1,TRBJ2-5,NA,TGTGCCAGCAGCCCAGGGGGCCACTGGCGGGAGGGCCGAGAGACCCAGTACTTC,CASSPGGHWREGRETQYF
NA,TRBV19,TRBJ2-7,NA,TGTGCCAGTAGCGACTTCTACGAGCAGTACTTC,CASSDFYEQYF
NA,TRBV15,TRBJ2-1,NA,TGTGCCACCAGCAGAGGTCGAGGCGGGACGTCCTACAATGAGCAGTTCTTC,CATSRGRGGTSYNEQFF
NA,TRBV9,TRBJ2-2,NA,TGTGCCAGCACCCACCCGATGGGGGGTAAGGACACCGGGGAGCTGTTTTTT,CASTHPMGGKDTGELFF
NA,TRBV13,TRBJ1-3,once,TGTGCCAGCAGCTTATCCCTCCTCAGTGCCTCTGGAAACACCATATATTTT,CASSLSLLSASGNTIYF
NA,TRBV11-2,TRBJ2-3,NA,TGTGCCAGCAGCTTAAGCGGACCTAGCACAGATACGCAGTATTTT,CASSLSGPSTDTQYF
TRBD2,TRBV7-8,TRBJ2-1,NA,TGTGCCAGCAGCTTCGCTCCTTGGACTAGCGGGAGTAGGGTCTTC,CASSFAPWTSGSRVF
NA,TRBV11-2,TRBJ2-5,NA,TGTGCCAGCAGCTGGGGGCGAAGGTGGGGGCCCCAAGAGACCCAGTACTTC,CASSWGRRWGPQETQYF